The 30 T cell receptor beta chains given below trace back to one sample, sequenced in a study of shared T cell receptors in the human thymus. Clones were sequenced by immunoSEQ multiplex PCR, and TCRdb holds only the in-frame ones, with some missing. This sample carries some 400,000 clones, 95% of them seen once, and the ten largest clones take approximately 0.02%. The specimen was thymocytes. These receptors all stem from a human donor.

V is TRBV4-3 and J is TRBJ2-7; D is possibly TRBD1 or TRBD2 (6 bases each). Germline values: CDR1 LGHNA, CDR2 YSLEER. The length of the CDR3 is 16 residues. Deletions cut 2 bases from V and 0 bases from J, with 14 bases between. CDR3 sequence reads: CASSQRGADSSYEQYF. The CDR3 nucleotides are TGCGCCAGCAGCCAAAGGGGGGCGGACAGCTCCTACGAGCAGTACTTC.

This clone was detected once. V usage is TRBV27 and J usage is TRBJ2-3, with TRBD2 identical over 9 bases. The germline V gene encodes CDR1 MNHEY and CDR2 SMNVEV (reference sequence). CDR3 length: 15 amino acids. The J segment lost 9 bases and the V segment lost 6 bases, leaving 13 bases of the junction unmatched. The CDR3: CASRPPGLAEWTQYF. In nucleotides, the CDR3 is TGTGCCAGCAGACCACCGGGACTAGCTGAGTGGACGCAGTATTTT.

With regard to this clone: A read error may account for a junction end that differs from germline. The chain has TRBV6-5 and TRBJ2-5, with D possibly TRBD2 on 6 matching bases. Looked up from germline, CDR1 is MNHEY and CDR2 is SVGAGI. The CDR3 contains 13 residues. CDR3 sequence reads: CASRDYHQGTQYF. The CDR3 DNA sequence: TGTGCCAGCAGGGACTACCATCAAGGGACCCAGTACTTC.

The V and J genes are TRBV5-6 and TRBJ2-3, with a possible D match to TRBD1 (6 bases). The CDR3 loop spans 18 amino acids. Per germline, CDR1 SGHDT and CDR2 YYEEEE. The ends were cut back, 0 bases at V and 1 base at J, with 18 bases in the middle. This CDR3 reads CASSLVGLAGDCTDTQYF. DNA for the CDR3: TGTGCCAGCAGCTTGGTAGGGCTGGCAGGGGATTGCACAGATACGCAGTATTTT. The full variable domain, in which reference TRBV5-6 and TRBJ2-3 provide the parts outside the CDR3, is DAGVTQSPTHLIKTRGQQVTLRCSPKSGHDTVSWYQQALGQGPQFIFQYYEEEERQRGNFPDRFSGHQFPNYSSELNVNALLLGDSALYLCASSLVGLAGDCTDTQYFGPGTRLTVL.

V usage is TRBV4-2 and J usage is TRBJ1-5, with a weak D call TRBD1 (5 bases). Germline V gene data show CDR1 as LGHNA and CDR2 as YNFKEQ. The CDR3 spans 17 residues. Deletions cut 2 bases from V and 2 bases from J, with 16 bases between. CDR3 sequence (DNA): TGTGCCAGCAGCCAATGGAGGGGAGGTAGGGGCAATCAGCCCCAGCATTTT. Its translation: CASSQWRGGRGNQPQHF.

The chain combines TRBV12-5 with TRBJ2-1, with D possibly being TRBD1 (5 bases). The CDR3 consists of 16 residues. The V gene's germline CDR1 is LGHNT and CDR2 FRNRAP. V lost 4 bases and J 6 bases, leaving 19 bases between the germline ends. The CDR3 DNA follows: TGTGCTAGTGGTTGGGGCCCGTCCGTGGGGTCCAATGAGCAGTTCTTC. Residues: CASGWGPSVGSNEQFF.

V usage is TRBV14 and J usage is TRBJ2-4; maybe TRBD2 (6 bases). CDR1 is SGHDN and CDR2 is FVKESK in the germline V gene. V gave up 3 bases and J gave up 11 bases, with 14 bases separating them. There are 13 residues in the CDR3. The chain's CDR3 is CASSHGTLPLQYF. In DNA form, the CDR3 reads TGTGCCAGCAGCCACGGGACTCTACCTCTTCAGTACTTC.

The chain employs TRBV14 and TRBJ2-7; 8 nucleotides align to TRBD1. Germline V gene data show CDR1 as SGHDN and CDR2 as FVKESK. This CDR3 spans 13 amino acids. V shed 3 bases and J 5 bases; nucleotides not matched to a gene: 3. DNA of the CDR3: TGTGCCAGCAGCCAGGACAGGGACAACGAGCAGTACTTC. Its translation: CASSQDRDNEQYF.

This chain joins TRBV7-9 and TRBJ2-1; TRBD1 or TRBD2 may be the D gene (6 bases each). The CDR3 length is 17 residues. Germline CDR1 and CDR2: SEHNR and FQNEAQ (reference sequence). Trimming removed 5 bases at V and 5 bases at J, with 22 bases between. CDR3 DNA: TGTGCCAGCAGCCCCAGGATCCGAGACAGGAGGGACAATGAGCAGTTCTTC. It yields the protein CASSPRIRDRRDNEQFF.

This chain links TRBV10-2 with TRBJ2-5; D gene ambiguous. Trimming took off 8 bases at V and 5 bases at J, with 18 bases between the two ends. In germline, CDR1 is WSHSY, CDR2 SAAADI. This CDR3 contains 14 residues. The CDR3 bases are TGCGCCAGCGGCCTGGGTATGGGCGAGGAGACCCAGTACTTC. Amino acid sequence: CASGLGMGEETQYF.

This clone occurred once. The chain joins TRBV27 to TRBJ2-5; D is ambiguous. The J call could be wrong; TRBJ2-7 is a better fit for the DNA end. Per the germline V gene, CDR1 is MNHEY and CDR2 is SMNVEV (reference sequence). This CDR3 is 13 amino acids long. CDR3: CASSLGHSYEQYF. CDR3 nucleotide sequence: TGTGCCAGCAGTTTAGGGCATTCCTACGAGCAGTACTTC.

DNA for the CDR3: TGTGCCAGCAGAAAGAACACCGGGGAGCTGTTTTTT. Protein sequence: CASRKNTGELFF. The V call is TRBV2, the J call TRBJ2-2; no firm D call. The germline V and J ends were trimmed by 6 bases and 1 base, with 3 bases remaining between them. This CDR3 comprises 12 residues. Per the germline V gene, CDR1 is SNHLY and CDR2 is FYNNEI.

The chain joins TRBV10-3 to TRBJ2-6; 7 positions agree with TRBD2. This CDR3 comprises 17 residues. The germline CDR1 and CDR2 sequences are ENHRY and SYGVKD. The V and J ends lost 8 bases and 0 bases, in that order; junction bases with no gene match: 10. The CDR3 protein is CAIPAGTTTSGANVLTF. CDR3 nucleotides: TGTGCCATCCCTGCGGGGACTACGACCTCTGGGGCCAACGTCCTGACTTTC.

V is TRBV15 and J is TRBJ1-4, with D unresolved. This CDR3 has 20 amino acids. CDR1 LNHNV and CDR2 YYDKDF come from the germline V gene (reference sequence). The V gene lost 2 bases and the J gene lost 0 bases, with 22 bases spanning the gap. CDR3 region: CATSRPPYTRSNATNEKLFF. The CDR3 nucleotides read TGTGCCACCAGCAGACCACCCTATACTCGCTCTAATGCAACTAATGAAAAACTGTTTTTT. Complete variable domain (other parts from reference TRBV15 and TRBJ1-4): DAMVIQNPRYQVTQFGKPVTLSCSQTLNHNVMYWYQQKSSQAPKLLFHYYDKDFNNEADTPDNFQSRRPNTSFCFLDIRSPGLGDTAMYLCATSRPPYTRSNATNEKLFFGSGTQLSVL.

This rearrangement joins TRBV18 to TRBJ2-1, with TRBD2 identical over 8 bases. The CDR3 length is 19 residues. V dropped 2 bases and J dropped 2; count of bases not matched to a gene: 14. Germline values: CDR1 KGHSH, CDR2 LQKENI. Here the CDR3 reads CASSPKREYHRSPYNEQFF. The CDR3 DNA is TGTGCCAGCTCACCAAAGCGGGAGTATCACAGGTCCCCCTACAATGAGCAGTTCTTC.

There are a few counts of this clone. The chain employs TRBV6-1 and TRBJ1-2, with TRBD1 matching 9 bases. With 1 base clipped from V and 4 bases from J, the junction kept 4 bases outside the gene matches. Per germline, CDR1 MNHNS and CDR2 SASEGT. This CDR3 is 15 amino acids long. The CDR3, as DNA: TGTGCCAGCAGTGAAGGACAGGGGGTGGCCTATGGCTACACCTTC. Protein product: CASSEGQGVAYGYTF.

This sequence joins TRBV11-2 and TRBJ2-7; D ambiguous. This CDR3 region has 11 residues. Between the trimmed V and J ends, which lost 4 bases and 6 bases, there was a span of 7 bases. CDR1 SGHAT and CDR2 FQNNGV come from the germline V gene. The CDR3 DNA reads TGTGCCAGCAGCTGGAGAGGCGAGCAGTACTTC. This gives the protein CASSWRGEQYF.

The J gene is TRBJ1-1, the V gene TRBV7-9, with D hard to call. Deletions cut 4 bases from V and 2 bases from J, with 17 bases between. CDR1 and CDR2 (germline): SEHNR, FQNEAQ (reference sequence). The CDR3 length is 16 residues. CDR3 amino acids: CASSSSCPGHNTEAFF. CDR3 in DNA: TGTGCCAGCAGCTCGTCTTGCCCGGGCCATAACACTGAAGCTTTCTTT. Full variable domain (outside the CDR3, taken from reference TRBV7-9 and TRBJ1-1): DTGVSQNPRHKITKRGQNVTFRCDPISEHNRLYWYRQTLGQGPEFLTYFQNEAQLEKSRLLSDRFSAERPKGSFSTLEIQRTEQGDSAMYLCASSSSCPGHNTEAFFGQGTRLTVV.

CDR3 protein: CASRGIGRVDNEQFF. CDR3 nucleotides: TGTGCCAGCAGGGGGATAGGGAGGGTGGATAATGAGCAGTTCTTC. The V call is TRBV27, the J call TRBJ2-1; 7 bases map to TRBD2. This CDR3 is 15 amino acids long. Germline CDR1 MNHEY, CDR2 SMNVEV (reference sequence). With 6 bases clipped from V and 7 bases from J, the junction kept 12 bases outside the gene matches.

The CDR3 nucleotides are TGTGCCAGCAGCATCCGTGGCACTGAAGCTTTCTTT. This translates into CASSIRGTEAFF. The chain employs TRBV28 and TRBJ1-1, with D uncertain. The CDR3 runs 12 residues. CDR1 is MDHEN and CDR2 is SYDVKM in the germline V gene. V lost 6 bases, J lost 4 bases, and 9 bases lay in between. The variable domain in full, with the rest retrieved from reference TRBV28 and TRBJ1-1, is DVKVTQSSRYLVKRTGEKVFLECVQDMDHENMFWYRQDPGLGLRLIYFSYDVKMKEKGDIPEGYSVSREKKERFSLILESASTNQTSMYLCASSIRGTEAFFGQGTRLTVV.

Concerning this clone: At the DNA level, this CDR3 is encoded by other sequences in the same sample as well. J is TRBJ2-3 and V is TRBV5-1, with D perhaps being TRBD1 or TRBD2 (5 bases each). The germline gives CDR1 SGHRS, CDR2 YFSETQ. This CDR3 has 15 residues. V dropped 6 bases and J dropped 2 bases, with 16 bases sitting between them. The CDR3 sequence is CASKGREVITDTQYF. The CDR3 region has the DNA TGCGCCAGCAAGGGGAGAGAGGTGATCACAGATACGCAGTATTTT.

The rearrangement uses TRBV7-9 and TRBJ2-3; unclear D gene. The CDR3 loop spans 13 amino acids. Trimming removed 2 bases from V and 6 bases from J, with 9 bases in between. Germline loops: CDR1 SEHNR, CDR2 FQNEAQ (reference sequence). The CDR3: CASSLITADTQYF. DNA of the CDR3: TGTGCCAGCAGCTTAATCACTGCCGATACGCAGTATTTT.

CDR3 sequence: CASSQVRQGGTEAFF. In nucleotides, the CDR3 is TGTGCCAGCAGCCAAGTGAGGCAGGGAGGCACTGAAGCTTTCTTT. V usage is TRBV14 and J usage is TRBJ1-1, with a possible D match to TRBD1 (5 bases). Between the trimmed V and J ends, which lost 1 base and 4 bases, there was a span of 13 bases. The CDR3 sequence is 15 residues long. Germline CDR1 SGHDN, CDR2 FVKESK.

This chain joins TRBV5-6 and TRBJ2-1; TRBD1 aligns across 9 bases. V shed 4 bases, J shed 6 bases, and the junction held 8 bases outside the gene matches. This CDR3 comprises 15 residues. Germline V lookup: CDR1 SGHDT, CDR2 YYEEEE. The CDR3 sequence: CASSVGTGRFNEQFF. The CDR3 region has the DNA TGTGCCAGCAGCGTCGGGACAGGGCGTTTCAATGAGCAGTTCTTC.

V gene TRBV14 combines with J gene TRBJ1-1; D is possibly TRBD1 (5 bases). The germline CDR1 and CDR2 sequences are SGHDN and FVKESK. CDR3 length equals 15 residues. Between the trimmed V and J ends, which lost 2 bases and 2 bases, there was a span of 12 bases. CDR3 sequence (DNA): TGTGCCAGCAGCCAAACCGGGACCGAAAACACTGAAGCTTTCTTT. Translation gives CASSQTGTENTEAFF.

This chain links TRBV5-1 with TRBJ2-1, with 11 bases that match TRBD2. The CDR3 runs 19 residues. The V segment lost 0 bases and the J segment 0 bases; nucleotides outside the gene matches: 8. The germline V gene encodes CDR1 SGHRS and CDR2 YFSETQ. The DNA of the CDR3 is TGCGCCAGCAGCTTGGGTGGGACTAGCGGAGCGAGCTCCTACAATGAGCAGTTCTTC. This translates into CASSLGGTSGASSYNEQFF.

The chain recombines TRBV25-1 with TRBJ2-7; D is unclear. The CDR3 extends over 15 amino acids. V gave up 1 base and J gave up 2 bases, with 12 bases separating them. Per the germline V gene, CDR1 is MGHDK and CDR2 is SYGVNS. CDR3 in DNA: TGTGCCAGCAGTGAATCCTTGGCCCCAACCTACGAGCAGTACTTC. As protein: CASSESLAPTYEQYF.

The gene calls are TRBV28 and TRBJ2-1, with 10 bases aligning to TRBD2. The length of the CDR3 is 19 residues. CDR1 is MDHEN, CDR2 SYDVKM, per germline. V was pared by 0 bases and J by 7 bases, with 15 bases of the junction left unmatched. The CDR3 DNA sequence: TGTGCCAGCAGTTTATGTCCTCCCCCGGGAGCGGGAGGGCCAAATGAGCAGTTCTTC. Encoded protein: CASSLCPPPGAGGPNEQFF.

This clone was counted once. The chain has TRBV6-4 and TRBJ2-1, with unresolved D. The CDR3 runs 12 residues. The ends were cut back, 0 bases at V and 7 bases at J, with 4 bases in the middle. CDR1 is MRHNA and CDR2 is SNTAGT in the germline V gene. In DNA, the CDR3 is TGTGCCAGCAGTGACTCAGAGAATGAGCAGTTCTTC. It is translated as CASSDSENEQFF.

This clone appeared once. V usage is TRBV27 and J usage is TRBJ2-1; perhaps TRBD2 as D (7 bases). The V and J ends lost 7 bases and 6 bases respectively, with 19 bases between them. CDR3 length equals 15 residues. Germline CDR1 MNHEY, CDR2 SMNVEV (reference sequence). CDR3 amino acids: CASTVVGGPSNEQFF. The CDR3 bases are TGTGCCAGCACCGTGGTCGGGGGGCCCTCCAATGAGCAGTTCTTC.